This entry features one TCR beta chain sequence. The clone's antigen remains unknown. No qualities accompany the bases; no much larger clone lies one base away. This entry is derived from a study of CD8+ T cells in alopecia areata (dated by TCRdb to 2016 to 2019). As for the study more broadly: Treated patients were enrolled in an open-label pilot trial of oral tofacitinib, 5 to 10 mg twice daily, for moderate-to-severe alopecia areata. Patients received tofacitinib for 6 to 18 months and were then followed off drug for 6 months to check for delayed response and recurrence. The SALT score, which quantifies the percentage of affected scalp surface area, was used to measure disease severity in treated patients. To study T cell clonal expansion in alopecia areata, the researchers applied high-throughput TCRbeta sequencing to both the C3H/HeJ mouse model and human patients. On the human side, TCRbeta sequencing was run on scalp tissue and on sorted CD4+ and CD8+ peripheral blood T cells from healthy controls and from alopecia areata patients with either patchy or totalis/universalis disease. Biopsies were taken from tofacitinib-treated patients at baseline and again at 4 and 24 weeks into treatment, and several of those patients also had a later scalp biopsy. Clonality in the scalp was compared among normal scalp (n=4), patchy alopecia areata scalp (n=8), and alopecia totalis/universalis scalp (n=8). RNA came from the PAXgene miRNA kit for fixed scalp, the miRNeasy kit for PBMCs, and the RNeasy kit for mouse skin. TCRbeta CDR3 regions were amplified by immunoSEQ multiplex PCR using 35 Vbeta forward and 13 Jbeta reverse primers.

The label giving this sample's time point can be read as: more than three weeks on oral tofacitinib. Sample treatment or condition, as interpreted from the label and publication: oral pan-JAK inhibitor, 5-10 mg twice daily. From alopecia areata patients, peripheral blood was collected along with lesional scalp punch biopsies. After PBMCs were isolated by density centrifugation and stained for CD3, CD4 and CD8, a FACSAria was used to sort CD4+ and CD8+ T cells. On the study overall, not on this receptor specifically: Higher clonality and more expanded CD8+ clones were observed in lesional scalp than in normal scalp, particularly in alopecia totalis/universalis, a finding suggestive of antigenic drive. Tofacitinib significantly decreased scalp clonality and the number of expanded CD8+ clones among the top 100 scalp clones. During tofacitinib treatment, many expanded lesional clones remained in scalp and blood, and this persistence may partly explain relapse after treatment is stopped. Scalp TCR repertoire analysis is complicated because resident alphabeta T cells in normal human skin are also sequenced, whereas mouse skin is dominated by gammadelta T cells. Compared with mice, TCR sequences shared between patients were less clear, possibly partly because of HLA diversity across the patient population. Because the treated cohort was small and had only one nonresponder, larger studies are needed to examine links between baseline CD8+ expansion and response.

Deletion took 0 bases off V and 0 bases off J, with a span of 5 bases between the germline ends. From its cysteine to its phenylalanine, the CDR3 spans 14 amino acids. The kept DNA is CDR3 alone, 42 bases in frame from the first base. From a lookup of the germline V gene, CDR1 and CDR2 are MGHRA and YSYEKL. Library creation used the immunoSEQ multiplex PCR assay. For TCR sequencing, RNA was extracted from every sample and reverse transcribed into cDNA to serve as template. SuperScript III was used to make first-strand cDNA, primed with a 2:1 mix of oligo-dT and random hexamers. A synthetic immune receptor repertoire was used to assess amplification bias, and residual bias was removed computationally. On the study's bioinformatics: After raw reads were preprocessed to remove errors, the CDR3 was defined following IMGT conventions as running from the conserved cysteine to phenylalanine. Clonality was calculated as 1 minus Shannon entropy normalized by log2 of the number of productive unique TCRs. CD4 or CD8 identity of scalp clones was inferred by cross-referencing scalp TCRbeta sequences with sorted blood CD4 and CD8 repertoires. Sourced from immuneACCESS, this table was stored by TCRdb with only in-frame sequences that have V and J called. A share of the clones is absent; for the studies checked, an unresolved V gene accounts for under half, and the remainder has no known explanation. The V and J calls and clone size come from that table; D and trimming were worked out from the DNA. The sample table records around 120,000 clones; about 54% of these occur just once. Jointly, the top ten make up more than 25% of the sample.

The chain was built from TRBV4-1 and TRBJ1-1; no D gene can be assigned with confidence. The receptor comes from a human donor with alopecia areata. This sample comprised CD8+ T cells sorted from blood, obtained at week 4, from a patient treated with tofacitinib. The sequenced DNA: TGCGCCAGCAGCCAAGACCCGGTGAACACTGAAGCTTTCTTT. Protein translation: CASSQDPVNTEAFF.